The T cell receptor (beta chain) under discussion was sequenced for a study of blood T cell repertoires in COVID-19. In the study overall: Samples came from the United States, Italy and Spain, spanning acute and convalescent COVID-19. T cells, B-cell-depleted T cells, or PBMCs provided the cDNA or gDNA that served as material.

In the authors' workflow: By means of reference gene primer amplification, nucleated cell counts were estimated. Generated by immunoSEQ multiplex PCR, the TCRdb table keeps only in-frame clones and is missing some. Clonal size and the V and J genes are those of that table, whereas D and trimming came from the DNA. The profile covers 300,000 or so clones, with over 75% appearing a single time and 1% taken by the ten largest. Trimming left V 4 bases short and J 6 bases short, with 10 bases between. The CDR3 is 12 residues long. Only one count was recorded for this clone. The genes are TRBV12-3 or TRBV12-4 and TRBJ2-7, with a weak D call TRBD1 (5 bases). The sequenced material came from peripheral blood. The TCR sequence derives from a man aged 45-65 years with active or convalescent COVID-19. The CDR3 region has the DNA TGTGCCAGCAGTTCGGACAAGGCCGAGCAGTACTTC. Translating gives CASSSDKAEQYF.